The 17 T cell receptor beta chains below come from one sample, sequenced in a study of CD8 T cells in ankylosing spondylitis. TCRdb reprocessed the 5' RACE reads via MiXCR and lists one record per CDR3 protein. The table shows about 130,000 distinct CDR3 sequences, with about 7% occurring only once. The material sequenced was blood, either unsorted or a sorted T cell fraction (not recorded which). Receptors were obtained from a female donor with ankylosing spondylitis or in good health (not recorded which).

This clonotype was seen only once. The chain links TRBV4-3 to TRBJ1-2; 8 bases fit TRBD1. The length of the CDR3 is 17 residues. V gave up 1 base and J gave up 4 bases; unmatched junction bases: 11. In germline, CDR1 is LGHNA, CDR2 YSLEER. CDR3 amino acids: CASSQGTSTGQVYGYTF. Here the CDR3 DNA reads TGCGCCAGCAGCCAAGGTACCTCAACGGGACAGGTCTATGGCTACACCTTC.

Ten or more counts support this clonotype. The chain links TRBV19 to TRBJ2-1; 9 bases are shared with TRBD1. Germline CDR1 is LNHDA and CDR2 is SQIVND (reference sequence). The CDR3 has 16 amino acids. The V gene end was trimmed by 0 bases and the J gene end by 2 bases; junction bases not matched to a gene: 2. This CDR3 reads CASSIEWTGAYNEQFF. The CDR3 region has the DNA TGTGCCAGTAGTATAGAATGGACAGGGGCCTACAATGAGCAGTTCTTC.

To note about this clonotype: Sequence at one end of the junction differs from germline and may be a read error. The rearrangement joins TRBV7-7 to TRBJ1-1; D perhaps matches TRBD1 (5 bases). Germline assignment: CDR1 SSHAT and CDR2 FNYEAQ (reference sequence). The CDR3 covers 16 residues. The CDR3 DNA is TGTGCTAGCAGCCCAATAGGCTGGGGGATGAACACTGAAGCTTTCTTT. This codes for CASSPIGWGMNTEAFF.

This clonotype was observed at least ten times. The V and J genes are TRBV6-1 and TRBJ2-3; D possibly corresponds to TRBD2 (5 bases). Germline V gene data show CDR1 as MNHNS and CDR2 as SASEGT. The germline V and J ends were trimmed by 6 bases and 0 bases, with 10 bases remaining between them. The CDR3 covers 14 residues. The CDR3 spells CASSARGSTDTQYF. CDR3 in DNA: TGTGCCAGCAGCGCCCGGGGTAGCACAGATACGCAGTATTTT.

This clonotype was seen only a few times. A read error may produce the germline difference seen at one junction end. The genes are TRBV6-4 and TRBJ2-7; tentative D call: TRBD1 (6 bases). Looked up from germline, CDR1 is MRHNA and CDR2 is SNTAGT. The CDR3 totals 13 residues. The CDR3 spells CASRGLQGYGQYF. In DNA, the CDR3 is TGTGCCAGCAGAGGATTACAGGGTTACGGGCAGTACTTC.

This clonotype showed up many times. The rearrangement links TRBV12-5 to TRBJ2-7, with a tentative D call TRBD1 (8 bases). The CDR3 is made up of 14 amino acids. Trimming stripped 5 bases from V and 6 bases from J, with 17 bases between. The germline V gene encodes CDR1 LGHNT and CDR2 FRNRAP. This CDR3 reads CASGLYRGGSEQYF. In DNA, the CDR3 is TGTGCTAGTGGTCTATACAGGGGGGGCAGCGAGCAGTACTTC.

This clonotype was seen a few times. The chain recombines TRBV11-1 with TRBJ1-1; no clear D. With 4 bases removed from V and 0 bases from J, the gap between germline ends came to 18 bases. CDR3 size: 17 residues. Germline values: CDR1 SGHAT, CDR2 FQDESV (reference sequence). CDR3 sequence (DNA): TGTGCCAGCAGCTCAGGAACCCGACGATATCTGAACACTGAAGCTTTCTTT. Translating gives CASSSGTRRYLNTEAFF.

This clonotype was observed at least ten times. V and J are TRBV12-3 or TRBV12-4 and TRBJ2-1; D is perhaps TRBD1 (6 bases). CDR3 length: 15 amino acids. The V end was cut by 1 base, the J end by 4 bases, with 11 bases between. In DNA, the CDR3 is TGTGCCAGCAGTTTAGATGGGCAGGGGTACAATGAGCAGTTCTTC. Residues: CASSLDGQGYNEQFF.

This clonotype was observed at least ten times. The V and J genes are TRBV5-1 and TRBJ2-5; 7 bases map to TRBD1. J lost 2 bases, V lost 4 bases, and 11 bases had no gene match. Looked up from germline, CDR1 is SGHRS and CDR2 is YFSETQ. The CDR3 is 16 residues long. This CDR3 reads CASSAVGTATQETQYF. CDR3 DNA: TGCGCCAGCAGCGCGGTTGGGACAGCGACTCAAGAGACCCAGTACTTC.

Comments on this clonotype: A much larger clone differs by one base, so this may be a read error. V and J are TRBV7-2 and TRBJ2-7, with a possible D match to TRBD1 (6 bases). The CDR3 sequence is 14 residues long. The germline V gene has CDR1 SGHTA and CDR2 FQGNSA. The V end was cut by 4 bases, the J end by 3 bases, with 13 bases between. CDR3 coding DNA: TGTGCCAGCAGCTGGGGACACTCGAACTACGAGCAGTACTTC. Its translation is CASSWGHSNYEQYF. Complete variable domain (other parts from reference TRBV7-2 and TRBJ2-7): GAGVSQSPSNKVTEKGKDVELRCDPISGHTALYWYRQSLGQGLEFLIYFQGNSAPDKSGLPSDRFSAERTGGSVSTLTIQRTQQEDSAVYLCASSWGHSNYEQYFGPGTRLTVT.

This clonotype was seen repeatedly, ten times or more. The V call is TRBV18, the J call TRBJ1-6, with D unclear. The CDR3 length is 13 residues. Germline V gives CDR1 KGHSH, CDR2 LQKENI. V was cut by 4 bases and J by 4 bases, with 5 bases left in between. CDR3 nucleotide sequence: TGTGCCAGCTCACTCCCATATAATTCACCCCTCCACTTT. It specifies CASSLPYNSPLHF.

In this sample, this clonotype turned up many times. CDR3 nucleotides: TGTGCCAGCAGCCCCGAATTTGGGGCCAAAAACATTCAGTACTTC. It is translated as CASSPEFGAKNIQYF. The chain couples TRBV7-2 to TRBJ2-4; D is undetermined. This CDR3 region has 15 residues. V was pared by 5 bases and J by 1 base, with 12 bases between. The germline V gene encodes CDR1 SGHTA and CDR2 FQGNSA.

This clonotype was seen repeatedly, ten times or more. The CDR3 protein is CSAPTSMAQYF. The CDR3 coding sequence is TGCAGTGCCCCGACTAGCATGGCGCAGTATTTT. V and J are TRBV20-1 and TRBJ2-3, with 7 positions matching TRBD2. The V and J ends lost 6 bases and 10 bases, in that order; junction bases with no gene match: 7. The germline V gene has CDR1 DFQATT and CDR2 SNEGSKA (reference sequence). This CDR3 has 11 residues.

This clonotype was found many times. This sequence joins TRBV18 and TRBJ2-3; TRBD2 agrees at 12 bases. This CDR3 region has 18 residues. Germline CDR1 reads KGHSH; CDR2 reads LQKENI. J gave up 3 bases and V 1 base, and 8 bases lay outside the gene matches. CDR3 protein: CASSPLSSGGAATDTQYF. CDR3 in DNA: TGTGCCAGCTCACCACTTTCTAGCGGGGGGGCCGCGACAGATACGCAGTATTTT.

About this clonotype itself: Just one base apart from a much larger clone, this may be a read error. This sequence joins TRBV7-9 and TRBJ2-7; TRBD1 agrees at 9 bases. Germline CDR1 is SEHNR and CDR2 is FQNEAQ (reference sequence). CDR3 length equals 14 residues. V shed 5 bases, J shed 3 bases, and the junction held 5 bases outside the gene matches. The CDR3 coding sequence is TGTGCCAGCAGCACAGGGGGCGTGTTCTACGAGCAGTACTTC. This codes for CASSTGGVFYEQYF.

This clonotype was seen at least ten times. The V call is TRBV9, the J call TRBJ2-3; D is unresolved. CDR3 length: 13 residues. V lost 2 bases and J lost 3, with 7 bases in between. Germline CDR1 SGDLS, CDR2 YYNGEE. In DNA, the CDR3 is TGTGCCAGCAGCGTTCTAGAGACAGATACGCAGTATTTT. Amino acid sequence: CASSVLETDTQYF.

The chain recombines TRBV7-2 with TRBJ2-3, with a weak D call TRBD1 (5 bases). Trimming removed 1 base from V and 4 bases from J, with 12 bases in between. Germline loops: CDR1 SGHTA, CDR2 FQGNSA. The CDR3 runs 15 residues. The CDR3 DNA follows: TGTGCCAGCAGCTTAGGCAGGGTTCTAGCAGATACGCAGTATTTT. This codes for CASSLGRVLADTQYF.